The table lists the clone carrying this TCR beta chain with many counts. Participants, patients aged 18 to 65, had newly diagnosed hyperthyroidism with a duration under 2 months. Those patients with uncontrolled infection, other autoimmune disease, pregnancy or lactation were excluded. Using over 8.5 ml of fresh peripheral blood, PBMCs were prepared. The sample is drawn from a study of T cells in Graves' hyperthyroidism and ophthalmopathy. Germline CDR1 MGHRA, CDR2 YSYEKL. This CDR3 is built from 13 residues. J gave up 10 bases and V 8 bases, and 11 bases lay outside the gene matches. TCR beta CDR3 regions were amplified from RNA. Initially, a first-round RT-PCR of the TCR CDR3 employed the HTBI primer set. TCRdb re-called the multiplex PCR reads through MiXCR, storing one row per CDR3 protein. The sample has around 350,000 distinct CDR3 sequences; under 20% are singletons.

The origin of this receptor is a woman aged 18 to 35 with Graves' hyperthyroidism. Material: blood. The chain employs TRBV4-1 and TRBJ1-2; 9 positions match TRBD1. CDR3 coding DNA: TGCGCCAGCCTTGGGACAGGGAAGCAGGTCTACACCTTC. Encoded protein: CASLGTGKQVYTF.